One sample yielded the 21 T cell receptor beta chains listed below, sequenced in a study of T cell responses to AZD1222 COVID-19 vaccine. Assay: immunoSEQ multiplex PCR; the TCRdb copy retains only in-frame clones and omits some. Of approximately 150,000 clones in the sample, more than 85% were seen once. The sample consisted of peripheral blood, taken on day 0 of AZD1222 vaccination. Source of these receptors: an adult in good health.

This clone was observed once. V is TRBV19 and J is TRBJ2-6; 8 bases align to TRBD1. Germline CDR1 reads LNHDA; CDR2 reads SQIVND (reference sequence). The J segment lost 0 bases and the V segment lost 3 bases, leaving 4 bases of the junction unmatched. The length of the CDR3 is 17 residues. CDR3 protein: CASSMGQVFSGANVLTF. The DNA for the CDR3 is TGTGCCAGTAGTATGGGACAGGTATTCTCTGGGGCCAACGTCCTGACTTTC.

The chain couples TRBV7-6 to TRBJ2-6; D remains ambiguous. CDR1 is SGHVS, CDR2 FNYEAQ, per germline. Deletions cut 3 bases from V and 0 bases from J, with 15 bases between. The CDR3 spans 18 residues. The CDR3 sequence is CASSFGQVLFSGANVLTF. In DNA form, the CDR3 reads TGTGCCAGCAGCTTCGGGCAGGTTTTGTTCTCTGGGGCCAACGTCCTGACTTTC.

V gene TRBV7-2 combines with J gene TRBJ1-2, with D uncertain. The CDR3 is 15 amino acids. From germline, CDR1 is SGHTA and CDR2 FQGNSA. V lost 3 bases and J 4 bases, leaving 15 bases between the germline ends. CDR3 DNA sequence: TGTGCCAGCAGCTTTCCTTGGCGGGGTGGCTATGGCTACACCTTC. Translated: CASSFPWRGGYGYTF.

The table lists this clone with a count of one. This sequence joins TRBV29-1 and TRBJ2-2; D is ambiguous. V dropped 1 base and J dropped 5 bases, with 8 bases sitting between them. The germline V gene has CDR1 SQVTM and CDR2 ANQGSEA. The CDR3 covers 13 residues. The CDR3 region has the DNA TGCAGCGTTGAAGGTGTGGGAACCGGGGAGCTGTTTTTT. It is translated as CSVEGVGTGELFF.

This chain connects TRBV24-1 to TRBJ2-1, with TRBD2 matching over 13 bases. The germline gives CDR1 KGHDR, CDR2 SFDVKD. Trimming cost V 2 bases and J 7 bases; bases outside gene matches: 7. The CDR3 has 17 residues. Here the CDR3 DNA reads TGTGCCACCAGTGATTCCAGGACTAGCGGGAGTGGTAATGAGCAGTTCTTC. Translating it yields CATSDSRTSGSGNEQFF.

The CDR3 spells CAISENGGHQPQHF. CDR3 in DNA: TGTGCCATCAGTGAGAATGGGGGTCACCAGCCCCAGCATTTT. This rearrangement joins TRBV10-3 to TRBJ1-5; possibly TRBD1 for D (5 bases). The CDR3 is 14 amino acids. V gave up 2 bases and J gave up 7 bases, with 12 bases separating them. Germline V lookup: CDR1 ENHRY, CDR2 SYGVKD.

V and J are TRBV7-8 and TRBJ2-1; D possibly matches TRBD1 or TRBD2 (5 bases each). CDR3 length: 13 residues. CDR1 and CDR2 (germline): SGHVS, FQNEAQ. Trimming took off 6 bases at V and 8 bases at J, with 14 bases between the two ends. The DNA of the CDR3 is TGTGCCAGCAGGAGGGGATTTATGGATGAGCAGTTCTTC. Amino acids: CASRRGFMDEQFF.

The chain employs TRBV6-6 and TRBJ2-3; 11 nucleotides align to TRBD2. The CDR3 totals 16 residues. Germline loops: CDR1 MNHNY, CDR2 SVGAGI (reference sequence). The trim removed 2 bases at V and 3 bases at J, leaving 4 bases unmatched. The DNA for the CDR3 is TGTGCCAGCAGTTACGTTCTAGCGGGAGGAACAGATACGCAGTATTTT. It translates to CASSYVLAGGTDTQYF.

This clone was seen once. The rearrangement joins TRBV30 to TRBJ1-5; a weak D match, TRBD1 (5 bases). This CDR3 spans 15 amino acids. Trimming pared 0 bases from V and 0 bases from J, leaving 9 bases between. Looked up from germline, CDR1 is GTSNPN and CDR2 is SVGIG (reference sequence). Here the CDR3 reads CAWSVDGGSNQPQHF. CDR3 bases: TGTGCCTGGAGTGTAGACGGGGGTAGCAATCAGCCCCAGCATTTT. Complete variable domain (other parts from reference TRBV30 and TRBJ1-5): SQTIHQWPATLVQPVGSPLSLECTVEGTSNPNLYWYRQAAGRGLQLLFYSVGIGQISSEVPQNLSASRPQDRQFILSSKKLLLSDSGFYLCAWSVDGGSNQPQHFGDGTRLSIL.

The chain employs TRBV21-1 and TRBJ1-5; the table names TRBD1, a call not compared with the DNA. TRBV21-1 is given as a pseudogene. CDR3 size: 16 residues. The CDR3 nucleotides are TGTGCCAGCACACCCCGGGACAGGGGCCCCCACAAGCCCCAGCATTTT. Protein sequence: CASTPRDRGPHKPQHF.

The chain joins TRBV30 to TRBJ1-5; D perhaps matches TRBD1 (5 bases). The CDR3 has 13 residues. The germline V and J ends were trimmed by 5 bases and 10 bases, with 18 bases remaining between them. In germline, CDR1 is GTSNPN, CDR2 SVGIG (reference sequence). CDR3 sequence: CAWEGTGVGPQHF. DNA for the CDR3: TGTGCCTGGGAAGGGACCGGGGTGGGCCCCCAGCATTTT.

The chain couples TRBV6-5 to TRBJ1-2; D gene unclear. With 0 bases removed from V and 8 bases from J, the gap between germline ends came to 13 bases. Germline CDR1 MNHEY, CDR2 SVGAGI. The length of the CDR3 is 14 residues. CDR3 sequence: CASSYSGPSRGYTF. The CDR3, as DNA: TGTGCCAGCAGTTACTCGGGTCCATCCCGCGGCTACACCTTC.

V gene TRBV11-2 combines with J gene TRBJ1-6, with 9 bases lining up with TRBD1. This CDR3 contains 15 residues. After removal of 4 bases from V and 10 bases from J, the junction contained 8 bases not matched to a gene. Per germline, CDR1 SGHAT and CDR2 FQNNGV. The CDR3 DNA follows: TGTGCCAGCAGCTCCGGGACAGGGCAACTCTCACCCCTCCACTTT. As protein: CASSSGTGQLSPLHF.

A note on this clone: At the DNA level, this CDR3 is encoded by other sequences in the same sample as well. This chain links TRBV18 with TRBJ1-2; 11 nucleotides align to TRBD1. V lost 3 bases and J lost 4; bases outside the gene matches: 4. Germline CDR1 reads KGHSH; CDR2 reads LQKENI. The CDR3 runs 15 residues. The CDR3 sequence is CASSPGQGAAYGYTF. CDR3 coding DNA: TGTGCCAGCTCACCCGGACAGGGGGCGGCCTATGGCTACACCTTC.

The J gene is TRBJ2-5, the V gene TRBV23-1; TRBD1 is a possible D gene (5 bases). TRBV23-1 carries the ORF label, with uncertain function. V was pared by 8 bases and J by 4 bases, with 17 bases between. The CDR3 contains 14 residues. The CDR3 bases are TGCGCCAGCCGAACAGGTGACTGTGGAGAGACCCAGTACTTC. This translates into CASRTGDCGETQYF.

The CDR3 DNA reads TGTGCCTGGTCGACAGGGTTAGAGACCCAGTACTTC. Amino acids: CAWSTGLETQYF. The chain employs TRBV30 and TRBJ2-5, with 7 bases fitting TRBD1. Germline CDR1 reads GTSNPN; CDR2 reads SVGIG (reference sequence). The J segment lost 4 bases and the V segment lost 5 bases, leaving 4 bases of the junction unmatched. The CDR3 length is 12 residues.

DNA of the CDR3: TGTGCCAGCAGCATAAACACAGGGGAGCAGACCATATATTTT. The encoded protein is CASSINTGEQTIYF. V gene TRBV7-2 combines with J gene TRBJ1-3; 7 bases map to TRBD1. CDR3 length: 14 amino acids. The germline gives CDR1 SGHTA, CDR2 FQGNSA. The J segment lost 10 bases and the V segment lost 5 bases, leaving 11 bases of the junction unmatched.

This clone was seen a few times. V is TRBV5-4 and J is TRBJ2-5; D gene ambiguous. The CDR3 has 14 residues. Germline CDR1 SGHNT, CDR2 YYREEE (reference sequence). Trimming removed 0 bases at V and 0 bases at J, with 6 bases between. DNA of the CDR3: TGTGCCAGCAGCTTGGATAGGTACCAAGAGACCCAGTACTTC. This gives the protein CASSLDRYQETQYF.

V gene TRBV7-8 combines with J gene TRBJ1-4; D might be TRBD1 (6 bases). The CDR3 totals 15 residues. The V gene's germline CDR1 is SGHVS and CDR2 FQNEAQ. V lost 5 bases to trimming and J lost 0 bases, with 10 bases between them. The CDR3 sequence: CASSRGGTTNEKLFF. The CDR3 coding sequence is TGTGCCAGCAGCCGAGGGGGGACAACTAATGAAAAACTGTTTTTT.

The chain combines TRBV6-6 with TRBJ2-2, with 14 nucleotides matching TRBD2. Germline V gene sequence: CDR1 MNHNY, CDR2 SVGAGI (reference sequence). The CDR3 spans 16 residues. Trimming at V came to 6 bases and at J to 5 bases, leaving 5 bases not matched to a gene. The CDR3 loop reads CASSKGLAGETGELFF. In nucleotides, the CDR3 is TGTGCCAGCAGCAAGGGACTAGCGGGAGAAACCGGGGAGCTGTTTTTT.

The chain carries TRBV7-2 and TRBJ1-2; TRBD1 aligns across 8 bases. This CDR3 is built from 17 residues. Germline V gives CDR1 SGHTA, CDR2 FQGNSA. Germline trimming cut 1 base from V and 6 bases from J; bases unmatched to any gene: 13. The CDR3 nucleotides are TGTGCCAGCAGCTTAGACCCCTCCGGGACAGGAAGAAATGGCTACACCTTC. Protein product: CASSLDPSGTGRNGYTF. The entire variable domain, with the rest obtained from reference TRBV7-2 and TRBJ1-2, is as follows: GAGVSQSPSNKVTEKGKDVELRCDPISGHTALYWYRQSLGQGLEFLIYFQGNSAPDKSGLPSDRFSAERTGGSVSTLTIQRTQQEDSAVYLCASSLDPSGTGRNGYTFGSGTRLTVV.